The following is a T cell receptor (beta chain) sequence with its context. This sample was included in a study of T cell changes during pregnancy in multiple sclerosis. TCRdb's copy holds only in-frame clones and misses some; the assay was immunoSEQ multiplex PCR. The table lists around 63,000 clones, around 92% of them singletons. The CDR3 totals 20 residues. V was clipped by 3 bases and J by 3 bases; unmatched bases: 17. From germline, CDR1 is SGHRS and CDR2 YFSETQ. The sample was peripheral blood, taken in the third trimester of pregnancy. The chain links TRBV5-1 to TRBJ2-1; TRBD2 matches 11 bases. The sequence came from a female donor in good health, enrolled as a control in a pregnancy study. CDR3 in DNA: TGCGCCAGCAGCTCCTTCCCGACTAGCGGGACGAACCGCCGCTACAATGAGCAGTTCTTC. It codes for CASSSFPTSGTNRRYNEQFF.